This T cell receptor (beta chain) was retrieved from a study of blood T cell repertoires in COVID-19. At the level of the study: Samples of COVID-19 (acute and convalescent) were obtained from the United States, Italy and Spain. T cells, B-cell-depleted T cells, or PBMCs provided the cDNA or gDNA that served as material.

Enrolled during active infection, Seattle patients were then followed longitudinally. The authors' processing: Reference gene primers were amplified, and this amplification served to estimate nucleated cell counts. Data came from immunoSEQ multiplex PCR; TCRdb stores just in-frame clones and leaves some out. V and J calls and clone size follow that table, whereas D and trimming were derived from the DNA. The sample includes about 230,000 clones, under 90% of them seen just once. With 5 bases removed from V and 10 bases from J, the gap between germline ends came to 18 bases. CDR3 length: 15 amino acids. CDR1 and CDR2 from the germline V gene are LNHDA and SQIVND (reference sequence).

The sample comprised peripheral blood. The chain has TRBV19 and TRBJ1-6; tentative D call: TRBD1 (6 bases). The source of this sequence is a man over 45 with COVID-19, enrolled during active disease. The CDR3 DNA follows: TGTGCCAGTAGTGCCCAGGGGCAATTATGGTCACCCCTCCACTTT. Residues: CASSAQGQLWSPLHF.